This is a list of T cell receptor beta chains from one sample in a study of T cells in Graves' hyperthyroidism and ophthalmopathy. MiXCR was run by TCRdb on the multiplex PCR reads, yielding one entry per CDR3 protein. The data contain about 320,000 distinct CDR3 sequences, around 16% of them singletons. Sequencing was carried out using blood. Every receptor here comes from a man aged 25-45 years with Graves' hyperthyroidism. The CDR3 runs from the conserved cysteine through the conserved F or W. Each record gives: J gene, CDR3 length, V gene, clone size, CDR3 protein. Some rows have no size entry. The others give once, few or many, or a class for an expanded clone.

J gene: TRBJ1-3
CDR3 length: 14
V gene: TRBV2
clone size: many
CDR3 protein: CASSGQGGGNTIYF

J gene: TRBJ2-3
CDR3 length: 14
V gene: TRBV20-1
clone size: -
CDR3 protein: CSARGTLYTDTQYF

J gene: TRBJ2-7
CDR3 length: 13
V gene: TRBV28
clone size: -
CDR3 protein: CASRGDGTSEQYF

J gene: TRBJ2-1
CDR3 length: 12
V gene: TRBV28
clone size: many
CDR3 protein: CASSLNYYEQFF

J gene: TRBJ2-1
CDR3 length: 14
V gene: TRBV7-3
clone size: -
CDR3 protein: CASSLTYAYNEQFF

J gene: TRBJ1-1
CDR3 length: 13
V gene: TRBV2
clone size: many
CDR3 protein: CASKGTANTEAFF

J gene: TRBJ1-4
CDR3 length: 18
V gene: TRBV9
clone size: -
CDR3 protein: CASSVEGRGPPTNEKLFF

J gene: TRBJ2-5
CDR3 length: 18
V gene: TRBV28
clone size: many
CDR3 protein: CASSFRLLASGRKETQYF

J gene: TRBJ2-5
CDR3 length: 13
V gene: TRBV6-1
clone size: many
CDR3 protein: CASSASESGTQYF

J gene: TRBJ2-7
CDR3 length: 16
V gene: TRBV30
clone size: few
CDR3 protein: CAWSGTTGVVRYEQYF

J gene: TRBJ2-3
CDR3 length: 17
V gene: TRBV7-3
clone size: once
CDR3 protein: CASSPSGTSGPADTQYF

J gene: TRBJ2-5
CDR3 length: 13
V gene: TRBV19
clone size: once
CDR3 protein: CASSPGAGETQYF

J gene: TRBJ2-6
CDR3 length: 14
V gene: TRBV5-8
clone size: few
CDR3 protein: CASSLRSGANVLTF

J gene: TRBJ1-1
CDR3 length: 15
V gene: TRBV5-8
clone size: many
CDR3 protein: CASSTKQGGGTEAFF

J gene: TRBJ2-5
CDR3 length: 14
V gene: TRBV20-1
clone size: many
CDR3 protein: CSAKPLAGQETQYF

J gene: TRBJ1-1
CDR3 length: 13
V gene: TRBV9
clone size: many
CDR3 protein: CASSGGQGEEAFF

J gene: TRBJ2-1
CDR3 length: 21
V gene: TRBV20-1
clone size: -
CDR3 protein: CSASGTPGLAGGPFSYNEQFF

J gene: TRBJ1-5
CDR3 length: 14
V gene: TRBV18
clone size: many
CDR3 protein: CASSREHSNQPQHF

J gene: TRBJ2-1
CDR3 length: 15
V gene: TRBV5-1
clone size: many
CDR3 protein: CASSLYGSSYNEQFF

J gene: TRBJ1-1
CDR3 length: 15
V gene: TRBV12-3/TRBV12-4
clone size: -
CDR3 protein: CASSLWGATNTEPFF

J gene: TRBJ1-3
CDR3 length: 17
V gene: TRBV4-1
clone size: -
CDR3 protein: CASSQPGQGNSGNTIYF

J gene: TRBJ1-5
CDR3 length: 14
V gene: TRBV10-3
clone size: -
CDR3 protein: CAISEGSLNQPQHF

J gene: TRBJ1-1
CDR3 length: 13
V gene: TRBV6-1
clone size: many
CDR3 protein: CASSWVQYTEAFF

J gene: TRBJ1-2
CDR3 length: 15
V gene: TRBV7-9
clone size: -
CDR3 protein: CASSLLMDTGYGYTF

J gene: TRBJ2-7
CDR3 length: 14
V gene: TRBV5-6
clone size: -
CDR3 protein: CASSPGTGLREQYF

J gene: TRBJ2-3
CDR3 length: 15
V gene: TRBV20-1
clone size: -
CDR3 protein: CSAKKREGFADTQYF

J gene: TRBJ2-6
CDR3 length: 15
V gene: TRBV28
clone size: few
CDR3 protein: CASSLSSGTQNVLTF

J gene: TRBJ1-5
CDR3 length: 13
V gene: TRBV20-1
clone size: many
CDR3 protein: CSARAESNQPQHF

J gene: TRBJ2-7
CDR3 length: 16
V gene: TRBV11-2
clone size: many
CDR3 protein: CASSFGPSVQGLEQYF

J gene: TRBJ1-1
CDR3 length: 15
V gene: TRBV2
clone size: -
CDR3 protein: CASSDMGAADTEAFF

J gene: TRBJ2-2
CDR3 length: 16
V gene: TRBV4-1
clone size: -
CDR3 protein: CASSSRGTMNTGELFF

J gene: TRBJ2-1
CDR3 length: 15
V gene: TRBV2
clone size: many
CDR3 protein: CASSERRGVYNEQFF

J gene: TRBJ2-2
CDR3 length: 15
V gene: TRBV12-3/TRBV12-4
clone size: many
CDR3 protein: CASSFRPGSTGELFF

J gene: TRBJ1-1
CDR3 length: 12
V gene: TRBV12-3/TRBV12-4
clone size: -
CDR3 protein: CASRGGYTEAFF

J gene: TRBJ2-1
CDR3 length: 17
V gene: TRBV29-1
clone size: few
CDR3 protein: CSAEPVDRENWDNEQFF

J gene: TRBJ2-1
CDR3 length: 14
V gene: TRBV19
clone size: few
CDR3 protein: CASSVQGLHNEQFF

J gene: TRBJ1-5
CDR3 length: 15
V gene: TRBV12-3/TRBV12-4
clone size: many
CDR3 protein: CASSPGQATGEPQHF

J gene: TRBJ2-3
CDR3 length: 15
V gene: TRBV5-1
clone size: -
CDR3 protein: CASSLTGGAEDTQYF

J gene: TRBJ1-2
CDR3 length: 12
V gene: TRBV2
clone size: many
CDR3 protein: CASTYRSYGYTF

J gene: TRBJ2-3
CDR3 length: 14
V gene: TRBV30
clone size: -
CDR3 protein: CAWYWDRGTDTQYF

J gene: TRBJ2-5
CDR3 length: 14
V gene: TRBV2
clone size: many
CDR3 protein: CASKSYLEGETQYF

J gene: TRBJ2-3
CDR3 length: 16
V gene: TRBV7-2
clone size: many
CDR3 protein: CASSLEGGRITDTQYF

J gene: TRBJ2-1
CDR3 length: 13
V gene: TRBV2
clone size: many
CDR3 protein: CASSGTSGIEQFF

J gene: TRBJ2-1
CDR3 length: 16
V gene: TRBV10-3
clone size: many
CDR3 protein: CAIRGTSGDAYNEQFF

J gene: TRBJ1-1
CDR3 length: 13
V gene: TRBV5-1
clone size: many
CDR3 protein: CASSLVEAVEAFF